Described below is a single T cell receptor (beta chain) sequence and its context. This sample is drawn from a study of blood T cell repertoires in COVID-19. Overall study context: Researchers got acute and convalescent COVID-19 samples from the United States, Italy and Spain. T cells, B-cell-depleted T cells, or PBMCs supplied cDNA or gDNA.

Assay: immunoSEQ multiplex PCR; the TCRdb copy retains only in-frame clones and omits some. The table has fewer than 250,000 clones, around 84% seen once. Trimming took 6 bases from V and 4 from J, leaving 16 bases between them. Germline assignment: CDR1 SGHRS and CDR2 YFSETQ. This CDR3 comprises 14 residues. Sequences were obtained from PBMCs or T cells enriched from blood (not recorded which). This chain connects TRBV5-1 to TRBJ2-5, with D possibly matching TRBD1 (5 bases). This sequence was found in a middle-aged woman with acute COVID-19. In nucleotides, the CDR3 is TGCGCCAGCACCTGGACACCTAAGGTAGAGACCCAGTACTTC. Translated, it gives CASTWTPKVETQYF.